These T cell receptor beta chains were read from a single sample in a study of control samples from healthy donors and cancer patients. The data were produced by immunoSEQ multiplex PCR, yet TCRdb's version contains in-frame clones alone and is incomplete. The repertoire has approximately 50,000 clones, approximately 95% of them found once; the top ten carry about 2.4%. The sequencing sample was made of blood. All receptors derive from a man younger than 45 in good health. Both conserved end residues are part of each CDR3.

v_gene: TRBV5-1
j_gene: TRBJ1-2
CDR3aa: CASSSTGTADGYTF

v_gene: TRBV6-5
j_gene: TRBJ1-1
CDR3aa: CASSYSYLVSGTEAFF

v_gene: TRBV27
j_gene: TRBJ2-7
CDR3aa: CASSPFFGRLGDEQYF

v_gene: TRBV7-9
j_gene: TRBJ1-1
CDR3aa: CASSLAYRAAFF

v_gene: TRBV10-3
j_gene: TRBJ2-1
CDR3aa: CATSPLGIGSYNEQFF

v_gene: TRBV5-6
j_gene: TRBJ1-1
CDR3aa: CASSRLNTEAFF

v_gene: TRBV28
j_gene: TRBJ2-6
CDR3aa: CASHSEGVSGANVLTF

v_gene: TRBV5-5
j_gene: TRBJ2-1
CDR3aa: CASSPWGTGYNEQFF

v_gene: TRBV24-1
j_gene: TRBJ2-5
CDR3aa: CATSDAPTSGSRETQYF

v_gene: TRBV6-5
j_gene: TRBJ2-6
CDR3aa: CASSYTGTGANVLTF

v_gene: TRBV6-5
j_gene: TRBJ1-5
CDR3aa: CASSYRVDQPQHF

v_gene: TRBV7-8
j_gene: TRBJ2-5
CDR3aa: CASSLGGWETQYF

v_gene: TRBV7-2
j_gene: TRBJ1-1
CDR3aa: CASSARQGGEAFF

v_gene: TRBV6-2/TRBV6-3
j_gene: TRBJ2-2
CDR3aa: CASSSPRGRAKAGELFF

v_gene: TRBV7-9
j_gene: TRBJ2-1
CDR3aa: CASSPRLSGSDEQFF

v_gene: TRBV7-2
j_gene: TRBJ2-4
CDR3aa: CASSFPGQGDIQYF

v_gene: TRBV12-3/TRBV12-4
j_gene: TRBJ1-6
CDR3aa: CASSSGSPLHF

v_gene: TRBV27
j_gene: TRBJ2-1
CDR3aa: CASSLALSTGDNEQFF

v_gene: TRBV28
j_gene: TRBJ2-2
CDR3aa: CASSLTNTGELFF

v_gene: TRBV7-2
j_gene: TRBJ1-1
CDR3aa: CASSLTGGSPFAEAFF

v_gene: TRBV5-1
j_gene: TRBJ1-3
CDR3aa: CASTGVSGNTIYF

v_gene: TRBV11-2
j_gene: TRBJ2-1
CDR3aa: CASRLGRSEQFF

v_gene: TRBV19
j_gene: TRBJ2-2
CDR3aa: CASCSSTGELFF

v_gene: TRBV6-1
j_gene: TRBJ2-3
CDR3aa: CASSEIAGARDTQYF

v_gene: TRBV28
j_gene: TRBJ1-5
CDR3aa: CASSLHGQSNQPQHF

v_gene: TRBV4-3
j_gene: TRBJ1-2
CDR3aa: CASSQDRGANYGYTF

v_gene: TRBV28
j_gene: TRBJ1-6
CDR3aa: CASSPLTGGMGPLHF

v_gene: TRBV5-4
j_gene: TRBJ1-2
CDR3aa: CASSLESDYGYTF

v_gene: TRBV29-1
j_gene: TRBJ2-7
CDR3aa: CSVVPGDYEQYF

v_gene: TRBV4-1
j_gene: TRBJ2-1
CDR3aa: CASSPSLAGSNNEQFF

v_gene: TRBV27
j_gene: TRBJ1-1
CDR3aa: CASSYLTRGHTEAFF

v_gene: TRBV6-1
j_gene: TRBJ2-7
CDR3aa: CASSEGAVIF

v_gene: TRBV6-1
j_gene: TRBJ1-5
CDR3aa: CASSDRTGGNQPQHF

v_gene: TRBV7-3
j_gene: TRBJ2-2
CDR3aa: CASSVTGLANTGELFF

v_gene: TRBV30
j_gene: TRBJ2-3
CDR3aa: CACLGQGYTDTQYF

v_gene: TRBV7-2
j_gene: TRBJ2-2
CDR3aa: CASTLSSGRAGGELFF

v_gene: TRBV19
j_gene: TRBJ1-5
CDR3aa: CASTVRTGGNQPQHF